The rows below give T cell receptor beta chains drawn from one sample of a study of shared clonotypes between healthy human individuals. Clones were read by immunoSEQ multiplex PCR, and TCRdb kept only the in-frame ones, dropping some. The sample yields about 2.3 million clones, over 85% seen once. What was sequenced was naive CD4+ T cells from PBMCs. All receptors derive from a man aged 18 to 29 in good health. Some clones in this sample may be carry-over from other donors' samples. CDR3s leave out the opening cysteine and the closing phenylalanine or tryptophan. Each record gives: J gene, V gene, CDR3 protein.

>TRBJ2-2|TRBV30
AWRASGKVDTGELF
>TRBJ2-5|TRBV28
ASSKSGTPYQETQY
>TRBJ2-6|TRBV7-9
ASSAGWDSGANVLT
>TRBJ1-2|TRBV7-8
ASSSLRDPLGHGYT
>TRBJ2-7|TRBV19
ASRQGAASNEQY
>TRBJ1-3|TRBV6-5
ASRSSGRPRNTIY
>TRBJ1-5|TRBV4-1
ASSQARNQPQH
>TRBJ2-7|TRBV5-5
ASSLSPIPYEQY
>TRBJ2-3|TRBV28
ASSPGGLGGGDTQY
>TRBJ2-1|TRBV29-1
SVVPPPPRF
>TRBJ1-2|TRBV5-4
ASSPRQGAGGYT
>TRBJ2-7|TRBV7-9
ASSLGRSASYEQY
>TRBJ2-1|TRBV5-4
ASSSGAVRGDEQF
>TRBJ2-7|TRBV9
ASSATRASGGQY
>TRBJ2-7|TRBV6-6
ASSYSRDMTYEQC
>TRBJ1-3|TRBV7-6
ASSLVAHTSGNTIY
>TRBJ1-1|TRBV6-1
ASTWGRNTEAF
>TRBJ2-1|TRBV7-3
ASSSTSPGEQF
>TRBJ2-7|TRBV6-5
ASSRTSSISYEQY
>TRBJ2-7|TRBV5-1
ASSPLSFSSGGTYEQY
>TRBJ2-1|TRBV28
ASSLVPSGRDEQF
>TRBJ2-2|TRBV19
ASSIPTANTGELF
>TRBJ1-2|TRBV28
ASSWDFVSGDYGYT
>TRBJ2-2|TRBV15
ATSGTGTRDTGELF
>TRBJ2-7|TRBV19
ASSIVRESHEQY
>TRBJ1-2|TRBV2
ASSTGYNNYGYT
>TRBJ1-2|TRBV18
ASSLSREGYGYT
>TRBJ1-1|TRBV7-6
ASSPFGGNTEAF
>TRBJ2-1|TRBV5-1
ASSPRDPGNEQF
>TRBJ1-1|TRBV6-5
ASSPGRPNTEAF
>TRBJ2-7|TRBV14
ASSPDVGRPYEQY
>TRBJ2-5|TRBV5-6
ASSFWASKETQY
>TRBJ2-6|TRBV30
AWSGTQGVFGSGANVLT
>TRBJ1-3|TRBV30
AYRQGDSGNTIY
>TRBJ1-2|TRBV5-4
ASSPGLGPGYT
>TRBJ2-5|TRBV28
ASNIRGGKETQY
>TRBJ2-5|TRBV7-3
ASSPGAGETQY
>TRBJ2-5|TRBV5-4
ASSLGTRAGSQETQY
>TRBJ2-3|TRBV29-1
SVGTGTDTQY
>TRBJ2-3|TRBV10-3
AISESGVPDTQY
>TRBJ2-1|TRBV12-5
ASGSGTSYNEQF
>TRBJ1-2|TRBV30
AWSPDPNYGYT
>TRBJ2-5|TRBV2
ASSVTGEETQY
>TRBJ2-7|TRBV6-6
ASSYSGTGPQGY
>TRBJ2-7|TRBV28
ATQGVAVPYEQY
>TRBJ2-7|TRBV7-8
ASSPPGLADGEQY
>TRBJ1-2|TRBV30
ACLLWADNGYT
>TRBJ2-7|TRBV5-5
ASSMDRAYEQY
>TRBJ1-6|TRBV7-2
ASRVPPYNSPLH
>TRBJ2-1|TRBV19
ASSRPGTSPFNEQF
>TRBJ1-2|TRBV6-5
ASRQGGGNGYT
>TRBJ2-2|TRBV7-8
ASSPPGSSNTGELF
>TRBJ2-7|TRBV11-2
ASSLAPGTGTREQY
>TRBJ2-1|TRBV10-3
AITNLAGGNNEQF
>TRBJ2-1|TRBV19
ASSSYRGMNEQF